This TCR beta chain comes out of a study of T cell repertoires in cytomegalovirus infection. Study details: Carrying CMV and the relevant HLA type showed in public TCR beta signatures.

Each CDR3 protein gets one entry after TCRdb re-called the reads with MiXCR. The top ten clones hold around an eighth of a sample with roughly 920,000 distinct CDR3 sequences, roughly 31% of them seen once. On this clonotype itself: Its antigen is still unknown.

The clonotype comes from a human donor in good health (CMV status not recorded). Some clones in this sample may be carry-over from other donors' samples. The source was cultured CD8+ T cells from PBMCs, collected from culture after CMV antigen stimulation.

CDR3 loop: CASRLEAEFF. The CDR3 DNA is TGTGCCAGCAGGCTGGAGGCCGAATTCTTC. The chain joins TRBV7-9 to TRBJ2-1, with D maybe TRBD2 (5 bases). The CDR3 has 10 residues. Germline V gene data show CDR1 as SEHNR and CDR2 as FQNEAQ (reference sequence). Trimming cost V 6 bases and J 16 bases, with 13 bases left between them. Drawing the rest from reference TRBV7-9 and TRBJ2-1, the complete variable domain is DTGVSQNPRHKITKRGQNVTFRCDPISEHNRLYWYRQTLGQGPEFLTYFQNEAQLEKSRLLSDRFSAERPKGSFSTLEIQRTEQGDSAMYLCASRLEAEFFGPGTRLTVL.